This TCR beta chain was sequenced for a study of metastatic and nonmetastatic thyroid tumors. Each patient came to thyroid surgery without any prior treatment (of any kind). TCRdb re-called the PCR reads with MiXCR. Among 15,000 or so clones listed, about 29% were seen once. This clone showed up just a few times. Losses at the gene ends were 2 bases for V and 2 bases for J; bases not matched to a gene: 2. The CDR3 extends over 14 amino acids. Germline lookup yields CDR1 MNHEY and CDR2 SVGEGT. The chain has TRBV6-2 or TRBV6-3 and TRBJ2-5; 7 nucleotides line up with TRBD1. The material sequenced was tumor tissue. The receptor was derived from a male donor with papillary thyroid cancer or a benign thyroid nodule (not recorded which). Some clones in this sample may be carry-over from other donors' samples. The DNA of the CDR3 is TGTGCCAGCAGTTACAGGACAGGTCAAGAGACCCAGTACTTC. The encoded protein is CASSYRTGQETQYF.